The entry that follows covers one T cell receptor (beta chain) sequence. This receptor's antigen is unknown. No base qualities exist here, and no much larger clone lies one base off it. The trial excluded patients who had a history of autoimmune disease or were on systemic immunosuppression. Peripheral blood for TCR sequencing was collected from all dose cohorts at baseline, on cycle 4 day 1, and on cycle 7 day 1. The samples were taken from a phase I, first-in-human, multicenter, open-label dose-escalation trial of ivuxolimab. Adults with locally advanced or metastatic melanoma, renal cell, hepatocellular, or head and neck squamous cell carcinoma were enrolled in the trial. Before TCR sequencing, CD4+ T cells and CD8+ T cells were sorted from peripheral blood as separate populations. The sample belongs to a study of OX40 agonist ivuxolimab in advanced cancers. Looking at the study overall: The costimulatory receptor OX40 (CD134) was targeted by ivuxolimab, a fully human IgG2 agonistic monoclonal antibody. Intravenous ivuxolimab was administered to patients every 2 weeks at six dose levels: 0.01, 0.1, 0.3, 1.5, 3 and 10 mg/kg. Of the roughly 52 dose-escalation patients, hepatocellular carcinoma was present in roughly 19, melanoma in roughly 15, renal cell carcinoma in 9 and head and neck cancer in 9. In the dose-escalation cohort, more than 80% of patients were male, and the mean age was approximately 60 years with a range of roughly 20 to 80. Prior anti-PD-1, anti-PD-L1 or anti-CTLA-4 therapy was permitted, and checkpoint inhibitors had been received by about 44% of dose-escalation patients. Three dose-escalation patients achieved partial responses, one with hepatocellular carcinoma and two with cutaneous melanoma. The purpose of peripheral TCRbeta sequencing was to test whether ivuxolimab changed TCR sequence diversity and led to clonal T-cell expansion. The paper reports the monotherapy dose-escalation portion (N of about 54 patients) of the phase I ivuxolimab trial. Results the study describes overall, beyond this receptor: Low levels of normalized T-cell clonal expansion were also shown by some nonresponding patients. The antigen specificity of the peripheral T cells that underwent clonal expansion was not determined. At doses of 0.1 to 3.0 mg/kg, clonal expansion of both CD4+ and CD8+ T cells in blood was seen between baseline and week 6. After ivuxolimab, more expanded clones were found on average in CD8+ T cells than in CD4+ T cells. In the 0.1-3.0 mg/kg groups, partial responders had among the lowest normalized peripheral clonal expansion, particularly in CD8+ T cells.

Measured from the cysteine to the phenylalanine, the CDR3 is 15 residues long. This entry keeps only the CDR3 DNA: 45 bases, framed from base 1. From a lookup of the germline V gene, CDR1 and CDR2 are SGHRS and YFSETQ. The junction carries 11 bases between V and J, which are trimmed by 1 base and 0 bases respectively. To sequence the TCRbeta CDR3 region, genomic DNA was isolated from the sorted cells. The immunoSEQ Assay was used to sequence the TCRbeta CDR3 regions. TCRdb mirrors the immuneACCESS table, restricted to in-frame sequences. Some clones are absent from its copies; in checked studies, under half trace to an unresolved V gene, and the reason for the others is unknown. The sample data list roughly 65,000 clones, and 90% of these were observed just once. The biggest ten clones account for more than 9% of the sample.

Here the chain combines TRBV5-1 and TRBJ2-7; the D gene is perhaps TRBD1, from 5 matching bases. The source of this sequence is an adult with an advanced solid tumor such as melanoma, head and neck, liver or kidney cancer. Sequenced material: CD4+ or CD8+ T cells sorted from blood, taken in a trial of the OX40 agonist ivuxolimab. The CDR3 region: CASSLTGHISYEQYF. The nucleotides are TGCGCCAGCAGCTTGACTGGACACATCTCCTACGAGCAGTACTTC.